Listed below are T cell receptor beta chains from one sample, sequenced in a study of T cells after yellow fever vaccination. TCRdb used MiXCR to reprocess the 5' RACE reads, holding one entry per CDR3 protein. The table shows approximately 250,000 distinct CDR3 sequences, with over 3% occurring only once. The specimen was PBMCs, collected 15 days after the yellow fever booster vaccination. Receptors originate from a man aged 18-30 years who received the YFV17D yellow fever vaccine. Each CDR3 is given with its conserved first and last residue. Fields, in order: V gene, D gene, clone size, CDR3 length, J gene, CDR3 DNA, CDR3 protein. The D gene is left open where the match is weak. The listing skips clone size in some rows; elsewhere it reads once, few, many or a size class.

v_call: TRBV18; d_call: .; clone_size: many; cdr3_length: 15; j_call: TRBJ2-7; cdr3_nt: TGTGCCAGCTCACCGGGGTCAAGAGGGGCCTACGAGCAGTACTTC; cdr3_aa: CASSPGSRGAYEQYF
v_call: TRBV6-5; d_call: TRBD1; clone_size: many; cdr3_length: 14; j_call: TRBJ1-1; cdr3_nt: TGTGCCAGCAGTTACTCCCAGGGGGGACCTGAAGCTTTCTTT; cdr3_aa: CASSYSQGGPEAFF
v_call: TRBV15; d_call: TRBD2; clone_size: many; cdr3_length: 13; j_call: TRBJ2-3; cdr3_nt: TGTGCCACCAGGGGAGCGGGGGGGAATGGGCAGTATTTT; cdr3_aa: CATRGAGGNGQYF
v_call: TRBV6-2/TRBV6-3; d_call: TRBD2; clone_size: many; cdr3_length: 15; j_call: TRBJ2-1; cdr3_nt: TGTGCCAGCAGTTGGACTAGCGGGGGCTACAATGAGCAGTTCTTC; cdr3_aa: CASSWTSGGYNEQFF
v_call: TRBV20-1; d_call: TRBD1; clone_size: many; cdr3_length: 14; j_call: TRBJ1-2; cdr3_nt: TGCAGTGCTAGGGTACAGGGGGCGTGGGACGGCTACACCTTC; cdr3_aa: CSARVQGAWDGYTF
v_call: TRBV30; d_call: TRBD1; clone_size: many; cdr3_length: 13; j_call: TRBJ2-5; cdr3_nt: TGTGCCTGGGGCAGGGGGTACGGGGAGACCCAGTACTTC; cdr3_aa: CAWGRGYGETQYF
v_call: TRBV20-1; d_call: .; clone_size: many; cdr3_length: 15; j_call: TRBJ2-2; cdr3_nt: TGCAGTGCTATTAGTAGCGGAGTTAACACCGGGGAGCTGTTTTTT; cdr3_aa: CSAISSGVNTGELFF
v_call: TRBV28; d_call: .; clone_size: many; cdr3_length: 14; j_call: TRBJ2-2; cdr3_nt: TGTGCCAGCAGTCCGCATGCGGTCCCAGGGGAGCTGTTTTTT; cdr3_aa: CASSPHAVPGELFF
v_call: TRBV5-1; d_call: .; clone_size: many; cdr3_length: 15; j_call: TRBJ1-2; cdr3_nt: TGCGCCAGCAGCTTGGAACGGGCAGAACTTTATGGCTACACCTTC; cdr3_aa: CASSLERAELYGYTF
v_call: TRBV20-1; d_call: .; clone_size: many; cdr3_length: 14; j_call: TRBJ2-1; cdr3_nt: TGCAGTGCAAGACGGGGCCCCGCTACAAATGAGCAGTTCTTC; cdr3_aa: CSARRGPATNEQFF
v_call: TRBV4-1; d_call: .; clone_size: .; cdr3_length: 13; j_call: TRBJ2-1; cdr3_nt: TGCGCCAGCAGCCAAGCGATTGGCGATGAGCAGTTCTTC; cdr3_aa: CASSQAIGDEQFF
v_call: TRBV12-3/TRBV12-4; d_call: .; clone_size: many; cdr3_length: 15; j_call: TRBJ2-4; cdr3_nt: TGTGCCAGCAGCCCACCCGAGGGGGGGATAAACATTCAGTACTTC; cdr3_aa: CASSPPEGGINIQYF
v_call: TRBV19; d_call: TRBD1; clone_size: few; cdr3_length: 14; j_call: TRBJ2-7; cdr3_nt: TGTGCCAGTAGTCGGACAGGGGATTCCTACGAGCAGTACTTC; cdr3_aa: CASSRTGDSYEQYF
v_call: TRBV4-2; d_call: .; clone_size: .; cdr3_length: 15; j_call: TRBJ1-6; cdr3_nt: TGTGCCAGCAGCCAAGAATCCGGGGGAAGTTCACCCCTCCACTTT; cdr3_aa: CASSQESGGSSPLHF
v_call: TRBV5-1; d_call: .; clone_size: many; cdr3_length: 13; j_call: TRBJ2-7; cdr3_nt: TGCGCCAGCAGCGGGACCGGCTCCTACGAGCAGTACTTC; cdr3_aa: CASSGTGSYEQYF
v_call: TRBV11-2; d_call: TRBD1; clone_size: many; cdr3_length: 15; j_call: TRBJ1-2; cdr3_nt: TGTGCCAGCAGAAGACCGGGACAGGCCTACTATGGCTACACCTTC; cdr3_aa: CASRRPGQAYYGYTF
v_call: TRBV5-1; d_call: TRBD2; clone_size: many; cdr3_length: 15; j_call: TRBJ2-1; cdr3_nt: TGCGCCAGCAGCTTGAGGCGGGGGGCCAACAATGAGCAGTTCTTC; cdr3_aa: CASSLRRGANNEQFF
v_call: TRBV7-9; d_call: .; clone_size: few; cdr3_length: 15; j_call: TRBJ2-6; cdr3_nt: TGTGCCAGCAGCCCCTGGGCCTCTGGGGCCAACGTCCTGACTTTC; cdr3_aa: CASSPWASGANVLTF
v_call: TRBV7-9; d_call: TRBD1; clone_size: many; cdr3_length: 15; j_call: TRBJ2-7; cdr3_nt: TGTGCCAGCAGCTTAGCGGGACAGCAGCCCTACGAGCAGTACTTC; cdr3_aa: CASSLAGQQPYEQYF
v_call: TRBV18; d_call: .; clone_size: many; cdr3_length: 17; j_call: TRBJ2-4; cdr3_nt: TGTGCCAGCTCACCCCTGGGGGGCGGCGTCTCCAAAAACATTCAGTACTTC; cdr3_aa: CASSPLGGGVSKNIQYF
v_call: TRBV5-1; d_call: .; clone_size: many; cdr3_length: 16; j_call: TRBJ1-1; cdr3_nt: TGCGCCAGCAGCCTGGGGGGACCCCAGGCGGGCACTGAAGCTTTCTTT; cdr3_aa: CASSLGGPQAGTEAFF
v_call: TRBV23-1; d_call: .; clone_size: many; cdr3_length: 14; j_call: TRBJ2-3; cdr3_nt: TGCGCCAGCAGTCAATCGATTGGGACAGATACGCAGTATTTT; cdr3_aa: CASSQSIGTDTQYF